Listed below are T cell receptor beta chains from one sample, sequenced in a study of identical twins. TCRdb re-called the 5' RACE reads with MiXCR, one entry per CDR3 protein. The sample has about 1.7 million distinct CDR3 sequences, under 35% seen once. Material for sequencing was cord blood. These receptor sequences come from a newborn girl in good health. CDR3s include the opening cysteine and the closing phenylalanine or tryptophan. D genes are given only for firm matches. Size is stated for part of the rows, as once, few or many counts, or as a class when the clone is expanded.

D,size,J,V,DNA,CDR3
TRBD1,NA,TRBJ1-1,TRBV6-1,TGTGCCAGCAGTGAATTACAGGGGGCTTCCCTCTTGAGCACTGAAGCTTTCTTT,CASSELQGASLLSTEAFF
NA,NA,TRBJ1-2,TRBV5-4,TGTGCCAGCACCAGAACAGGTCCGGATGGCTACACCTTC,CASTRTGPDGYTF
NA,NA,TRBJ1-5,TRBV7-2,TGTGCCAGCAGCCGAGAGAGAGGGCCCAACCAGCCCCAGCATTTT,CASSRERGPNQPQHF
NA,few,TRBJ2-7,TRBV30,TGTGCCTGGAGTGTCCTTAGCGGCCGCTCCTACGAGCAGTACTTC,CAWSVLSGRSYEQYF
NA,NA,TRBJ1-6,TRBV5-1,TGCGCCAGCAGCTCAGTCAGCTCCTATAATTCACCCCTCCACTTT,CASSSVSSYNSPLHF
NA,few,TRBJ1-1,TRBV6-5,TGTGCCAGCAGTTACGGGGGGCCCAGTGAAGCTTTCTTT,CASSYGGPSEAFF
NA,NA,TRBJ2-3,TRBV7-2,TGTGCCAGCAGCCCCGACTATGCAGATACGCAGTATTTT,CASSPDYADTQYF
NA,once,TRBJ1-1,TRBV30,TGTGCCTGGAGTGTGACAGGTGGAGGAGCTGAAGCTTTCTTT,CAWSVTGGGAEAFF
NA,few,TRBJ2-5,TRBV11-2,TGTGCCAGCAGCTTAGTATCCCTCAAACAAGAGACCCAGTACTTC,CASSLVSLKQETQYF
NA,NA,TRBJ2-7,TRBV28,TGTGCCAGCAGTCCCCAGCTTGGTTTCGGCTACGAGCAGTACTTC,CASSPQLGFGYEQYF
NA,NA,TRBJ1-5,TRBV20-1,TGCAGTGCCGGACCGGGGGGCGGAGATCAGCCCCAGCATTTT,CSAGPGGGDQPQHF
NA,NA,TRBJ1-4,TRBV19,TGTGCCAGTAGCCCCCCCTGGAGACTGTTTTTT,CASSPPWRLFF
NA,few,TRBJ2-4,TRBV3-1,TGTGCCAGCAGCCTAGAGGCCCCAGGGTTGGGCAAAAACATTCAGTACTTC,CASSLEAPGLGKNIQYF